This T cell receptor beta chain was found in a study of blood T cell repertoires in COVID-19. Study details: Material from acute and convalescent COVID-19 was sourced from the United States, Italy and Spain.

Here immunoSEQ multiplex PCR was the method, and the copy in TCRdb shows in-frame clones only, minus some. The sample yields around 420,000 clones, roughly 86% seen once. Assignment of participants to cohorts was predicated upon participant-reported clinical history. The source is a woman in her 40s with acute COVID-19. The sequencing sample was made of PBMCs or T cells enriched from blood (not recorded which).

The CDR3 spells CASRPLRLAGATDTQYF. The CDR3 DNA reads TGTGCCAGCAGACCTCTTAGACTAGCGGGGGCCACAGATACGCAGTATTTT. The chain has TRBV7-8 and TRBJ2-3; 12 bases map to TRBD2. The germline CDR1 and CDR2 sequences are SGHVS and FQNEAQ. The CDR3 totals 17 residues. J lost 2 bases, V lost 6 bases, and 9 bases had no gene match. The variable domain in full, with the rest retrieved from reference TRBV7-8 and TRBJ2-3, is GAGVSQSPRYKVAKRGQDVALRCDPISGHVSLFWYQQALGQGPEFLTYFQNEAQLDKSGLPSDRFFAERPEGSVSTLKIQRTQQEDSAVYLCASRPLRLAGATDTQYFGPGTRLTVL.